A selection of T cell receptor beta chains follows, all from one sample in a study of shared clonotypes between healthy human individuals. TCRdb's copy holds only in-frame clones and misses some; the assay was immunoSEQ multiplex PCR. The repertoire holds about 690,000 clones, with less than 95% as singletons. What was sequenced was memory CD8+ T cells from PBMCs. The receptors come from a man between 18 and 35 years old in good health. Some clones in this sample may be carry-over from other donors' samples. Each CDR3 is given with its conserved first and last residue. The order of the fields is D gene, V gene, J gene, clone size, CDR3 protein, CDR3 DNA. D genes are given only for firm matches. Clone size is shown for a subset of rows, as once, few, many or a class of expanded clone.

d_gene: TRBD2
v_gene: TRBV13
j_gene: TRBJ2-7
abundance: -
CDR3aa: CASSLGPGLAGIYEQYF
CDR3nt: TGTGCCAGCAGCTTAGGCCCGGGACTAGCGGGGATCTACGAGCAGTACTTC

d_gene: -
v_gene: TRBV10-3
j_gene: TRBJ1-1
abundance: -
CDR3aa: CAISESKGNTEAFF
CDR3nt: TGTGCCATCAGTGAGTCGAAGGGAAACACTGAAGCTTTCTTT

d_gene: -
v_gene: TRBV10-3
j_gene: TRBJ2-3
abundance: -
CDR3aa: CAISHRAPSTDTQYF
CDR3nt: TGTGCCATCAGCCACAGGGCACCGAGCACAGATACGCAGTATTTT

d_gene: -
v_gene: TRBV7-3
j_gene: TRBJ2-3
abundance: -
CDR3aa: CASSLNGFTADTQYF
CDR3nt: TGTGCCAGCAGCTTAAACGGCTTTACGGCAGATACGCAGTATTTT

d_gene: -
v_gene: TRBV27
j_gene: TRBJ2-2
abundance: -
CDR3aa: CASSLGTGELFF
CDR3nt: TGTGCCAGCAGCCTGGGGACCGGGGAGCTGTTTTTT

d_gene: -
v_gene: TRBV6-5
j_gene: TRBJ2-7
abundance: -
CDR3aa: CASSYMGEQYF
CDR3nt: TGTGCCAGCAGTTACATGGGCGAGCAGTACTTC

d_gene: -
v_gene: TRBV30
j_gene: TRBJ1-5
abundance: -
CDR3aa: CAWSNQGSQPQHF
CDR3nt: TGTGCCTGGAGTAATCAGGGATCTCAGCCCCAGCATTTT

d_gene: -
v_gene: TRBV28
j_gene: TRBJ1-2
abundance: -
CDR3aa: CASSLWRSGAYGYTF
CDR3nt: TGTGCCAGCAGTTTATGGAGATCAGGGGCCTATGGCTACACCTTC

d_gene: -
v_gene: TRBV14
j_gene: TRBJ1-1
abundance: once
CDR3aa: CASSPGTLGDTEAFF
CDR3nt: TGTGCCAGCAGCCCCGGGACTCTCGGGGACACTGAAGCTTTCTTT

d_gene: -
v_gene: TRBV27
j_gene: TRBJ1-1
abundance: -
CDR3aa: CASSTYRVNTEAFF
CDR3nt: TGTGCCAGCAGTACGTACAGGGTGAACACTGAAGCTTTCTTT

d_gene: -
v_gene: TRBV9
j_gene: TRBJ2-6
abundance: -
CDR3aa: CASSGGAGANVLTF
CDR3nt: TGTGCCAGCAGCGGAGGCGCTGGGGCCAACGTCCTGACTTTC